Here is one TCR beta chain with its context. This CDR3 comprises 14 residues. CDR1 and CDR2 from the germline V gene are SGHTA and FQGNSA. Unmatched junction bases numbered 7, after V lost 5 bases and J lost 7 bases. The repertoire was sequenced with immunoSEQ multiplex PCR; TCRdb's copy has only in-frame clones and lacks some. The sample shows tens of thousands of clones, roughly 90% of them seen only once. The sample originates from a study of T cell changes during pregnancy in multiple sclerosis. The sequences come from peripheral blood, collected before pregnancy. This TCR came from a female donor with multiple sclerosis, enrolled in a pregnancy study. This chain uses TRBV7-2 with TRBJ1-4, with 7 bases fitting TRBD1. The CDR3 loop is CASSLTGSGEKLFF. CDR3 in DNA: TGTGCCAGCAGCCTGACAGGGTCGGGTGAAAAACTGTTTTTT.